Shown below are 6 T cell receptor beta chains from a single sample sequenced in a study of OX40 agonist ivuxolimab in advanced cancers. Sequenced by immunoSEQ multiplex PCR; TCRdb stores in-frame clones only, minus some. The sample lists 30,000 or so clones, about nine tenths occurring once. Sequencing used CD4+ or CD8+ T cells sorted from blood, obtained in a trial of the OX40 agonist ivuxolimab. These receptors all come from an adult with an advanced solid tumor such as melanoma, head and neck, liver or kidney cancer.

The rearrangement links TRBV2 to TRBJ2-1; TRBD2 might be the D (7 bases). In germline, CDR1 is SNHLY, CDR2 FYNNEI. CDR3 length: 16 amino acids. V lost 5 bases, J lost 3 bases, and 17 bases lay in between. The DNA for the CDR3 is TGTGCCAGCAGTAATCCCCGGGGGGCCGTCTACAATGAGCAGTTCTTC. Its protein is CASSNPRGAVYNEQFF. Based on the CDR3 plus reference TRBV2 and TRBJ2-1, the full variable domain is EPEVTQTPSHQVTQMGQEVILRCVPISNHLYFYWYRQILGQKVEFLVSFYNNEISEKSEIFDDQFSVERPDGSNFTLKIRSTKLEDSAMYFCASSNPRGAVYNEQFFGPGTRLTVL.

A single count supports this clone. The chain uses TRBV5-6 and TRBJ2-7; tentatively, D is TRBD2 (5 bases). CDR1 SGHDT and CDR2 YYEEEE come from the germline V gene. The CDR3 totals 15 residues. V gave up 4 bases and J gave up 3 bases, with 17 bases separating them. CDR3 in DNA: TGTGCCAGCAGCGCCTCCGGGATCCGGGTCTACGAGCAGTACTTC. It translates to CASSASGIRVYEQYF.

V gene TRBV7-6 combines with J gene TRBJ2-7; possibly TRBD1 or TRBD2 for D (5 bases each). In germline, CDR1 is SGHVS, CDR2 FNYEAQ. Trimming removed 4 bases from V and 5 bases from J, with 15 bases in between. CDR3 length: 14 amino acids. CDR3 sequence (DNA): TGTGCCAGCAGCTCCCTAGAGGGGCTAGACGAGCAGTACTTC. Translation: CASSSLEGLDEQYF.

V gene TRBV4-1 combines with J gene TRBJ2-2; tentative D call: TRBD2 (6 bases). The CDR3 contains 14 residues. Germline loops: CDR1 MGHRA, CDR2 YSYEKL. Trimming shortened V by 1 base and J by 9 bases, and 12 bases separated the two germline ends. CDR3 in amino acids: CASSQGVGGWELFF. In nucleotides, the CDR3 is TGCGCCAGCAGCCAAGGCGTCGGGGGATGGGAGCTGTTTTTT.

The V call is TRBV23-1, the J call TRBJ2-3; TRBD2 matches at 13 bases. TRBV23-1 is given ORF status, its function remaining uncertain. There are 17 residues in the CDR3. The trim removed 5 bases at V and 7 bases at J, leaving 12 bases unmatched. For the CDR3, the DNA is TGCGCCAGCAGTATGCCGGGACTAGCGGGAAATCTAAATACGCAGTATTTT. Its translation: CASSMPGLAGNLNTQYF.

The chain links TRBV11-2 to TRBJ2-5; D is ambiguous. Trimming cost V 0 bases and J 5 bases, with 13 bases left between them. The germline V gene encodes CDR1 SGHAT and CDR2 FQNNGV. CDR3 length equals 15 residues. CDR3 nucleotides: TGTGCCAGCAGCTTAGATCGTAATAGTATTGAGACCCAGTACTTC. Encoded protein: CASSLDRNSIETQYF.